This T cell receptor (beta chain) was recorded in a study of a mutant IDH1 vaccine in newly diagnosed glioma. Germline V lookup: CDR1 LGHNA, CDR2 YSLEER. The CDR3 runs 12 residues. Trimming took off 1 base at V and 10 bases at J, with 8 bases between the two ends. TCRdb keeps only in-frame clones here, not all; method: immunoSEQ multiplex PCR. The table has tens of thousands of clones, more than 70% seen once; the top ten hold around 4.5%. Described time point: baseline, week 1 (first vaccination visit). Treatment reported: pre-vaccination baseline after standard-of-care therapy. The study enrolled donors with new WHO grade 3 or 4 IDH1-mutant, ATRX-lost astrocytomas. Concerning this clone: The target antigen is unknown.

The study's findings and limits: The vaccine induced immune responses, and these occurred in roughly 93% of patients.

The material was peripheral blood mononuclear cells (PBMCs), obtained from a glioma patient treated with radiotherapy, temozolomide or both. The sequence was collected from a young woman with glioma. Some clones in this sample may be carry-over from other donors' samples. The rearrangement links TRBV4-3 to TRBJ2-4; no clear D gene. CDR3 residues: CASSQAWGIQYF. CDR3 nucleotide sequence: TGCGCCAGCAGCCAAGCCTGGGGTATTCAGTACTTC.